The next 20 T cell receptor beta chains were all read from a single sample in a study of T cell responses to AZD1222 COVID-19 vaccine. Libraries were prepared by immunoSEQ multiplex PCR; TCRdb keeps only in-frame clonotypes and omits some of them. The table has 150,000 to 200,000 clones, 85% to 95% seen once. Sequences were derived from peripheral blood, sampled on day 0 of AZD1222 vaccination. All receptors derive from an adult in good health.

The chain joins TRBV7-9 to TRBJ1-2, with 10 bases matching TRBD1. In germline, CDR1 is SEHNR, CDR2 FQNEAQ (reference sequence). The CDR3 totals 14 residues. After removal of 3 bases from V and 7 bases from J, the junction contained 5 bases not matched to a gene. The CDR3 DNA follows: TGTGCCAGCAGCTTCGCCGGGACAGGGGTTGGCTACACCTTC. Protein: CASSFAGTGVGYTF.

This rearrangement joins TRBV2 to TRBJ1-2, with unresolved D. This CDR3 has 14 residues. Trimming left V 6 bases short and J 1 base short, with 12 bases between. Germline V gene sequence: CDR1 SNHLY, CDR2 FYNNEI. For the CDR3, the DNA is TGTGCCAGCAGAACAGCCGGAAATAACTATGGCTACACCTTC. This gives the protein CASRTAGNNYGYTF.

The chain combines TRBV5-1 with TRBJ2-3, with 7 bases identical to TRBD2. Germline values: CDR1 SGHRS, CDR2 YFSETQ. This CDR3 is 14 amino acids long. The V and J ends lost 3 bases and 2 bases, in that order; junction bases with no gene match: 3. The CDR3 loop reads CASSYSGDTDTQYF. Here the CDR3 DNA reads TGCGCCAGCAGCTACAGCGGGGACACAGATACGCAGTATTTT.

V is TRBV13 and J is TRBJ2-7; D is unresolved. The ends were cut back, 7 bases at V and 5 bases at J, with 12 bases in the middle. The CDR3 contains 12 residues. Germline V lookup: CDR1 PRHDT, CDR2 FYEKMQ (reference sequence). The CDR3 here is CASKRWGNEQYF. For the CDR3, the DNA is TGTGCCAGCAAACGGTGGGGTAACGAGCAGTACTTC.

V usage is TRBV6-6 and J usage is TRBJ2-7; no clear D. Per the germline V gene, CDR1 is MNHNY and CDR2 is SVGAGI (reference sequence). Trimming left V 2 bases short and J 5 bases short, with 10 bases between. This CDR3 comprises 13 residues. The CDR3 DNA follows: TGTGCCAGCAGTTACGGGCCCACCCACGAGCAGTACTTC. Its translation: CASSYGPTHEQYF.

Comment on this clone: This sample also contains other DNA sequences that code for the same CDR3. The chain has TRBV7-9 and TRBJ1-1; D not certain. Per the germline V gene, CDR1 is SEHNR and CDR2 is FQNEAQ (reference sequence). The V end was cut by 1 base, the J end by 2 bases, with 5 bases between. The CDR3 totals 13 residues. CDR3 nucleotides: TGTGCCAGCAGCTTAGTGGCCAACACTGAAGCTTTCTTT. Protein sequence: CASSLVANTEAFF.

The count of this clone is one. V is TRBV6-6 and J is TRBJ2-7; D unclear. Germline V gene data show CDR1 as MNHNY and CDR2 as SVGAGI (reference sequence). There are 13 residues in the CDR3. V lost 0 bases and J 4 bases, leaving 7 bases between the germline ends. This CDR3 reads CASSYSITYEQYF. For the CDR3, the DNA is TGTGCCAGCAGTTACTCGATCACTTACGAGCAGTACTTC.

V gene TRBV7-9 combines with J gene TRBJ2-1; no firm D call. V was trimmed by 6 bases and J by 7 bases, leaving 10 bases between them. CDR3 length: 12 amino acids. Germline CDR1 is SEHNR and CDR2 is FQNEAQ (reference sequence). CDR3 DNA: TGTGCCAGCAGTCGGGCTTGGAATGAGCAGTTCTTC. The encoded protein is CASSRAWNEQFF.

This clone has only one observation. The chain couples TRBV7-2 to TRBJ1-2, with TRBD1 as a possible D gene (6 bases). Trimming stripped 5 bases from V and 5 bases from J, with 18 bases between. Per germline, CDR1 SGHTA and CDR2 FQGNSA. This CDR3 has 15 amino acids. CDR3 nucleotides: TGTGCCAGCAGCCCGGGGAAAAAGGGGGGATATGGCTACACCTTC. Translating gives CASSPGKKGGYGYTF.

J is TRBJ2-1 and V is TRBV2; possibly TRBD1 for D (6 bases). Trimming shortened V by 5 bases and J by 6 bases, and 20 bases separated the two germline ends. The CDR3 is 16 residues long. Per germline, CDR1 SNHLY and CDR2 FYNNEI. The CDR3 here is CASSPSGAEGINEQFF. The CDR3 region has the DNA TGTGCCAGCAGTCCCTCAGGGGCGGAAGGAATCAATGAGCAGTTCTTC.

V usage is TRBV19 and J usage is TRBJ1-6; no clear D gene. CDR3 length: 12 amino acids. Germline CDR1 LNHDA, CDR2 SQIVND (reference sequence). The V end was cut by 1 base, the J end by 11 bases, with 6 bases between. CDR3 amino acids: CASSIGGTPLHF. For the CDR3, the DNA is TGTGCCAGTAGTATAGGGGGAACACCCCTCCACTTT.

This clone is a singleton in its sample. The genes are TRBV7-9 and TRBJ1-5, with D unclear. Germline lookup yields CDR1 SEHNR and CDR2 FQNEAQ (reference sequence). The length of the CDR3 is 13 residues. The germline V and J ends were trimmed by 5 bases and 4 bases, with 9 bases remaining between them. Written as DNA, the CDR3 is TGTGCCAGCAGCCAAAGCGGGAATCAGCCCCAGCATTTT. This gives the protein CASSQSGNQPQHF.

This clone occurred once. The chain joins TRBV6-5 to TRBJ1-1, with D tentatively TRBD1 (6 bases). The germline V gene has CDR1 MNHEY and CDR2 SVGAGI. Deletions cut 6 bases from V and 3 bases from J, with 11 bases between. The CDR3 consists of 13 residues. In DNA, the CDR3 is TGTGCCAGCAGGTGGGGGCGCGACACTGAAGCTTTCTTT. It codes for CASRWGRDTEAFF.

The chain carries TRBV28 and TRBJ2-3, with a tentative D call TRBD2 (6 bases). The CDR3 has 14 residues. V lost 7 bases to trimming and J lost 5 bases, with 16 bases between them. From germline, CDR1 is MDHEN and CDR2 SYDVKM. CDR3 region: CASNTNGGRDTQYF. Here the CDR3 DNA reads TGTGCCAGCAATACTAACGGGGGTAGAGATACGCAGTATTTT.

To note about this clone: At one end the junction does not follow the germline gene, possibly because of a read error. J is TRBJ1-3 and V is TRBV12-3 or TRBV12-4; a possible D gene is TRBD1 (6 bases). The CDR3 has 11 residues. The CDR3 sequence is CASSSGGMRGF. CDR3 in DNA: TGTGCCAGCAGTTCCGGAGGGATGAGGGGGTTT.

The gene calls are TRBV20-1 and TRBJ2-5, with TRBD2 as a possible D gene (6 bases). CDR3 length: 14 residues. Germline V gene sequence: CDR1 DFQATT, CDR2 SNEGSKA (reference sequence). Trimming cost V 3 bases and J 1 base, with 12 bases left between them. The CDR3 reads CSASSWDFQETQYF. The CDR3, as DNA: TGCAGTGCTAGTAGCTGGGACTTCCAAGAGACCCAGTACTTC.

V gene TRBV10-2 combines with J gene TRBJ2-2, with 9 nucleotides matching TRBD2. V was clipped by 3 bases and J by 3 bases; unmatched bases: 5. CDR1 and CDR2 from the germline V gene are WSHSY and SAAADI. The CDR3 has 16 residues. CDR3: CASSEFLAGYTGELFF. CDR3 nucleotide sequence: TGCGCCAGCAGTGAATTTCTAGCGGGATACACCGGGGAGCTGTTTTTT.

CDR3 in amino acids: CASSPEGMDKNIQYF. The CDR3 DNA follows: TGTGCCAGCAGCCCCGAGGGGATGGACAAAAACATTCAGTACTTC. V gene TRBV9 combines with J gene TRBJ2-4; D is perhaps TRBD1 or TRBD2 (5 bases each). V lost 4 bases and J 3 bases, leaving 14 bases between the germline ends. Germline V gives CDR1 SGDLS, CDR2 YYNGEE. The CDR3 spans 15 residues.

The chain is built from TRBV6-5 and TRBJ2-5; D possibly corresponds to TRBD2 (5 bases). Trimming removed 6 bases at V and 5 bases at J, with 16 bases between. Germline CDR1 is MNHEY and CDR2 is SVGAGI. This CDR3 has 14 residues. The CDR3 loop is CASSRTFTGETQYF. For the CDR3, the DNA is TGTGCCAGCAGCCGCACTTTCACGGGGGAGACCCAGTACTTC.

The genes are TRBV9 and TRBJ2-3, with 10 nucleotides matching TRBD2. V dropped 4 bases and J dropped 7; count of bases not matched to a gene: 9. CDR1 is SGDLS, CDR2 YYNGEE, per germline. The CDR3 sequence is 15 residues long. CDR3 protein: CASSIIAGGRYTQYF. DNA of the CDR3: TGTGCCAGCAGCATAATAGCGGGGGGCAGGTATACGCAGTATTTT.